These 13 T cell receptor beta chains share one sample of origin, sequenced in a study of blood T cell repertoires in COVID-19. Profiling relied on immunoSEQ multiplex PCR, and the TCRdb table lists in-frame clones only, not all of them. The sample yields around 200,000 clones, approximately 82% seen once. Sequencing input: peripheral blood. These receptors originate from a man between 50 and 59 years old with active or convalescent COVID-19.

The genes are TRBV6-5 and TRBJ1-2; D not certain. The V gene's germline CDR1 is MNHEY and CDR2 SVGAGI. The CDR3 runs to 15 residues. V lost 6 bases and J lost 0, with 14 bases in between. CDR3 in amino acids: CASSPSAGSNYGYTF. The CDR3 nucleotides read TGTGCCAGCAGCCCCTCGGCGGGGTCTAACTATGGCTACACCTTC.

Regarding this clone: Germline is not matched at one junction end, which may reflect a read error. V and J are TRBV7-7 and TRBJ1-1, with D possibly being TRBD1 (5 bases). Germline V lookup: CDR1 SSHAT, CDR2 FNYEAQ (reference sequence). The CDR3 is made up of 13 amino acids. CDR3 residues: CASSVSRDSKAFF. CDR3 nucleotide sequence: TGTGCTAGCAGCGTAAGCCGGGACTCCAAAGCTTTCTTT.

This clone was detected a few times. This sequence joins TRBV5-4 and TRBJ1-3; 11 bases are a match to TRBD1. There are 17 residues in the CDR3. The germline gives CDR1 SGHNT, CDR2 YYREEE (reference sequence). After removal of 4 bases from V and 1 base from J, the junction contained 7 bases not matched to a gene. The CDR3 sequence: CASSTGTGGYSGNTIYF. CDR3 nucleotides: TGTGCCAGCAGCACGGGGACAGGGGGATATTCTGGAAACACCATATATTTT.

The CDR3 sequence: CASTIHLLAGGTDTQYF. In nucleotides, the CDR3 is TGTGCCAGTACCATCCATCTACTAGCGGGGGGCACAGATACGCAGTATTTT. V is TRBV5-6 and J is TRBJ2-3, with TRBD2 matching 11 bases. The V gene end was trimmed by 8 bases and the J gene end by 1 base; junction bases not matched to a gene: 12. Germline CDR1 and CDR2: SGHDT and YYEEEE. The CDR3 covers 17 residues.

The chain joins TRBV9 to TRBJ2-3, with 8 bases lining up with TRBD2. CDR3 length: 15 residues. Per the germline V gene, CDR1 is SGDLS and CDR2 is YYNGEE. The junction had 4 bases not matched to a gene; V was cut back by 2 bases and J by 2 bases. The CDR3 DNA sequence: TGTGCCAGCAGCGTGAGGCGGGGGGTCACAGATACGCAGTATTTT. Its translation: CASSVRRGVTDTQYF.

The chain joins TRBV9 to TRBJ1-1; a possible D gene is TRBD1 (5 bases). CDR3 length: 14 amino acids. With 3 bases removed from V and 5 bases from J, the gap between germline ends came to 14 bases. Per germline, CDR1 SGDLS and CDR2 YYNGEE. The DNA of the CDR3 is TGTGCCAGCAGCGCCCTCCAGGGAGGGACTGAAGCTTTCTTT. The encoded protein is CASSALQGGTEAFF.

Note on this clone: In the same sample, other DNA sequences code for this CDR3. V gene TRBV29-1 combines with J gene TRBJ2-7; D is perhaps TRBD2 (5 bases). Trimming pared 4 bases from V and 1 base from J, leaving 8 bases between. The CDR3 has 12 residues. Germline-derived CDR1 and CDR2 are SQVTM and ANQGSEA. CDR3 nucleotide sequence: TGCAGCGTTGGGACTGGATCCTACGAGCAGTACTTC. As protein: CSVGTGSYEQYF.

The V call is TRBV24-1, the J call TRBJ2-3; D possibly corresponds to TRBD1 (6 bases). The CDR3 is made up of 13 amino acids. Deletions cut 11 bases from V and 4 bases from J, with 15 bases between. Germline V gene lookup returns CDR1 KGHDR and CDR2 SFDVKD. In nucleotides, the CDR3 is TGTGCCAGCAGGGGCCGGAGGTCAGATACGCAGTATTTT. Amino acids: CASRGRRSDTQYF.

This clone occurred many times. This sequence joins TRBV18 and TRBJ2-7, with D maybe TRBD1 (5 bases). The V gene lost 5 bases and the J gene lost 4 bases, with 21 bases spanning the gap. CDR1 is KGHSH and CDR2 is LQKENI in the germline V gene. This CDR3 has 16 residues. The CDR3 DNA reads TGTGCCAGCTCATCAAATGAAGGGCAGGGCGCTTACGAGCAGTACTTC. It encodes CASSSNEGQGAYEQYF. The variable domain in full, with the rest retrieved from reference TRBV18 and TRBJ2-7, is NAGVMQNPRHLVRRRGQEARLRCSPMKGHSHVYWYRQLPEEGLKFMVYLQKENIIDESGMPKERFSAEFPKEGPSILRIQQVVRGDSAAYFCASSSNEGQGAYEQYFGPGTRLTVT.

The chain carries TRBV7-9 and TRBJ2-7, with TRBD1 identical over 9 bases. This CDR3 region has 15 residues. The germline CDR1 and CDR2 sequences are SEHNR and FQNEAQ (reference sequence). J gave up 0 bases and V 5 bases, and 5 bases lay outside the gene matches. Written as DNA, the CDR3 is TGTGCCAGCAGCATAAGACAGGGGGTCTCCTACGAGCAGTACTTC. Its translation is CASSIRQGVSYEQYF.

The gene calls are TRBV5-1 and TRBJ2-1, with 9 bases aligning to TRBD1. With 4 bases clipped from V and 4 bases from J, the junction kept 6 bases outside the gene matches. Germline V gene sequence: CDR1 SGHRS, CDR2 YFSETQ. The CDR3 spans 15 residues. The CDR3 sequence: CASSLGQGTYNEQFF. CDR3 sequence (DNA): TGCGCCAGCAGCCTGGGACAGGGAACTTACAATGAGCAGTTCTTC.

This chain connects TRBV27 to TRBJ2-1; 8 bases match TRBD2. The CDR3 contains 15 residues. V gave up 0 bases and J gave up 7 bases; unmatched junction bases: 5. CDR1 and CDR2 (germline): MNHEY, SMNVEV (reference sequence). The CDR3 DNA reads as TGTGCCAGCAGTTTATCGTTCGGGACTAGTAATGAGCAGTTCTTC. This encodes CASSLSFGTSNEQFF.

The chain employs TRBV28 and TRBJ1-1; 9 bases align to TRBD1. Germline V gene data show CDR1 as MDHEN and CDR2 as SYDVKM. The CDR3 extends over 16 amino acids. The J segment lost 1 base and the V segment lost 5 bases, leaving 8 bases of the junction unmatched. CDR3 sequence reads: CASSPPPGQGNTEAFF. CDR3 DNA: TGTGCCAGCAGTCCCCCCCCGGGACAGGGGAACACTGAAGCTTTCTTT.